This TCR beta chain was retrieved from a study of blood T cell repertoires in COVID-19. About the research overall: COVID-19 samples collected from the United States, Italy and Spain covered acute and convalescent phases. In each case, the material was cDNA or gDNA derived from T cells, B-cell-depleted T cells, or PBMCs.

In the original processing: Amplification of reference gene primers provided the estimated nucleated cell counts. Generated by immunoSEQ multiplex PCR, the TCRdb table keeps only in-frame clones and is missing some. From that table come the V and J calls and clone size; the DNA was used to work out D and trimming. Among about 270,000 clones listed, about 85% were seen once. CDR3 length equals 14 residues. Germline assignment: CDR1 SQVTM and CDR2 ANQGSEA. V was pared by 6 bases and J by 1 base, with 15 bases between. The sequence derives from a human donor in a cohort sampled during active COVID-19. Sequenced sample: peripheral blood. The rearrangement links TRBV29-1 to TRBJ1-1; the D gene is possibly TRBD1 (6 bases). CDR3 sequence reads: CSVQTQDRNTEAFF. The CDR3 nucleotides are TGCAGCGTACAAACGCAGGACAGGAACACTGAAGCTTTCTTT. The complete variable domain, with remaining parts taken from reference TRBV29-1 and TRBJ1-1, reads SAVISQKPSRDICQRGTSLTIQCQVDSQVTMMFWYRQQPGQSLTLIATANQGSEATYESGFVIDKFPISRPNLTFSTLTVSNMSPEDSSIYLCSVQTQDRNTEAFFGQGTRLTVV.